Reported below is one T cell receptor (beta chain). Antigen specificity is unknown. This sample also contains other DNA sequences that code for the same CDR3. Sequenced by immunoSEQ multiplex PCR; TCRdb stores in-frame clones only, minus some. The sample has roughly 100,000 clones; 87% are singletons. The data are from a study of OX40 agonist ivuxolimab in advanced cancers. Study context: The patients got ivuxolimab, which is an agonistic anti-OX40 (CD134) antibody. Males comprised 82.7% of the group, whose mean age was approximately 60 years (range roughly 20 to 90).

Study results and caveats: Averaged across samples, CD8+ T cells carried more expanded clones than CD4+ did.

At baseline, cycle 4 day 1, and cycle 7 day 1, blood was sampled. J gave up 4 bases and V 4 bases, and 3 bases lay outside the gene matches. Per germline, CDR1 LNHDA and CDR2 SQIVND (reference sequence). The CDR3 is made up of 13 amino acids. The rearrangement links TRBV19 to TRBJ2-5; 7 positions agree with TRBD2. The sample was CD4+ or CD8+ T cells sorted from blood, taken in a trial of the OX40 agonist ivuxolimab. The receptor comes from an adult with an advanced solid tumor such as melanoma, head and neck, liver or kidney cancer. Here the CDR3 reads CASSRGGGETQYF. The CDR3 nucleotides are TGTGCCAGTAGTAGGGGGGGAGGAGAGACCCAGTACTTC.